These 5 T cell receptor beta chains were sequenced from one sample in a study of cytomegalovirus exposure and HLA in healthy donors (dated by TCRdb to 2015 to 2018). Libraries came from the immunoSEQ multiplex PCR assay. The multiplex PCR relied on a mix of 60 forward primers for TCR Vbeta segments and 13 reverse primers for TCR Jbeta segments. TCRdb's version of the immuneACCESS table is confined to in-frame rearrangements and falls short of the full clone set. An unresolved V gene accounts for under half of the shortfall where checked; the remainder is of unknown origin. The sample table gives more than 65,000 clones. Together, the top ten hold roughly 2.7% of the sample. The specimen sequenced was PBMCs. The source of these receptors is a man in his forties in good health and CMV-seronegative.

The chain uses TRBV13 and TRBJ1-2, with 7 bases aligning to TRBD1. V was clipped by 5 bases and J by 8 bases; unmatched bases: 5. This CDR3 spans 12 amino acids. Germline values: CDR1 PRHDT, CDR2 FYEKMQ (reference sequence). In DNA form, the CDR3 reads TGTGCCAGCAGCAAACAGGGACAGGGCTACACCTTC. This translates into CASSKQGQGYTF. Full variable domain (remainder filled in from reference TRBV13 and TRBJ1-2): AAGVIQSPRHLIKEKRETATLKCYPIPRHDTVYWYQQGPGQDPQFLISFYEKMQSDKGSIPDRFSAQQFSDYHSELNMSSLELGDSALYFCASSKQGQGYTFGSGTRLTVV.

The chain links TRBV6-5 to TRBJ1-5; tentative D call: TRBD1 (5 bases). The CDR3 contains 13 residues. Trimming left V 8 bases short and J 4 bases short, with 12 bases between. Germline V CDR1 and CDR2: MNHEY, SVGAGI. The CDR3 is CASSGGRNQPQHF. In nucleotides, the CDR3 is TGTGCCAGCTCCGGGGGACGAAATCAGCCCCAGCATTTT.

The rearrangement links TRBV5-1 to TRBJ2-7; 9 bases align to TRBD1. With V trimmed by 4 bases and J by 3 bases, 8 bases remained unmatched. Germline V gene data show CDR1 as SGHRS and CDR2 as YFSETQ. This CDR3 spans 15 amino acids. CDR3 region: CASSTSGQGIYEQYF. As DNA, the CDR3 is TGCGCCAGCAGCACATCGGGACAGGGTATCTACGAGCAGTACTTC. The full variable domain, rest sourced from reference TRBV5-1 and TRBJ2-7, is KAGVTQTPRYLIKTRGQQVTLSCSPISGHRSVSWYQQTPGQGLQFLFEYFSETQRNKGNFPGRFSGRQFSNSRSEMNVSTLELGDSALYLCASSTSGQGIYEQYFGPGTRLTVT.

The chain joins TRBV2 to TRBJ2-3; a weak D match, TRBD1 (6 bases). The germline V and J ends were trimmed by 6 bases and 2 bases, with 12 bases remaining between them. The germline V gene has CDR1 SNHLY and CDR2 FYNNEI. The CDR3 extends over 14 amino acids. DNA of the CDR3: TGTGCCAGCAGAGCCAGGGGTCTCACAGATACGCAGTATTTT. Protein: CASRARGLTDTQYF.

Written as DNA, the CDR3 is TGTGCCAGCAGTGAAGCGTTCAGAATCAGCTCTGGAAACACCATATATTTT. Its protein is CASSEAFRISSGNTIYF. This rearrangement joins TRBV6-1 to TRBJ1-3; no clear D. Trimming pared 0 bases from V and 0 bases from J, leaving 12 bases between. Germline lookup yields CDR1 MNHNS and CDR2 SASEGT. The CDR3 runs to 17 residues.